Here is one T cell receptor beta chain with its context. The clone's antigen remains unknown. One junction end does not reproduce the germline sequence, and a read error may be involved. The trial excluded patients who had a history of autoimmune disease or who were on systemic immunosuppression. Peripheral blood for TCR sequencing was drawn from every dose cohort at baseline, at cycle 4 day 1 and at cycle 7 day 1. Samples were obtained from an open-label, multicenter, first-in-human phase I dose-escalation trial of ivuxolimab. Adults with locally advanced or metastatic melanoma, renal cell, hepatocellular, or head and neck squamous cell carcinoma were enrolled in the trial. Before TCR sequencing, CD4+ and CD8+ T cells were separately sorted from peripheral blood. Genomic DNA was isolated from the sorted cells so that the TCRbeta CDR3 region could be sequenced. TCRbeta CDR3 regions were sequenced using the immunoSEQ Assay. Not all clones reach the TCRdb copy of this immuneACCESS table, which keeps in-frame sequences only. Checked studies attribute under half of the gap to unresolved V genes and leave the rest unexplained. This sample is represented by 55,000 to 75,000 clones; roughly 80% of them were singletons. Roughly 4.9% of the sample rests with the top ten.

Spanning cysteine to phenylalanine, the CDR3 consists of 13 amino acids. The kept DNA is CDR3 alone, 39 bases in frame from the first base. CDR1 and CDR2 are drawn from the germline V gene: ENHRY, SYGVKD. These data belong to a study of OX40 agonist ivuxolimab in advanced cancers. Study-level background: The costimulatory receptor OX40 (CD134) was targeted by ivuxolimab, a fully human IgG2 agonistic monoclonal antibody. Intravenous ivuxolimab was administered to patients every 2 weeks at six dose levels: 0.01, 0.1, 0.3, 1.5, 3 and 10 mg/kg. Among the roughly 50 dose-escalation patients, about 19 had hepatocellular carcinoma, 15 or so melanoma, 9 renal cell carcinoma and 9 head and neck cancer. In the dose-escalation cohort, about four fifths of patients were male, and the mean age was around 60 years with a range of about 20 to 80. Patients were allowed to have had prior anti-PD-1, anti-PD-L1 or anti-CTLA-4 therapy, and roughly 40% of the dose-escalation patients had been treated with checkpoint inhibitors. Partial responses occurred in three dose-escalation patients: two with cutaneous melanoma and one with hepatocellular carcinoma. Peripheral TCRbeta sequencing aimed to test whether ivuxolimab altered TCR sequence diversity and caused clonal T-cell expansion. The monotherapy dose-escalation portion (N ≈ 50 patients) of the phase I ivuxolimab trial is reported in the paper. What the authors observed across the whole study: After ivuxolimab, expanded clones were on average more numerous among CD8+ T cells than among CD4+ T cells. Low levels of normalized T-cell clonal expansion were also seen in some nonresponding patients. The antigen specificity of the clonally expanded peripheral T cells was not determined. Clonal expansion of both CD4+ and CD8+ blood T cells was observed from baseline to week 6 at doses 0.1 to 3.0 mg/kg. Partial responders in the 0.1-3.0 mg/kg groups had among the lowest normalized peripheral clonal expansion, especially among CD8+ T cells.

The sequence derives from an adult with an advanced solid tumor such as melanoma, head and neck, liver or kidney cancer. The chain uses TRBV10-3 and TRBJ1-1; 10 central bases correspond to TRBD1. The source material was CD4+ or CD8+ T cells sorted from blood, sampled in a trial of the OX40 agonist ivuxolimab. The DNA sequence reads TGCTCCTCTGGGACAGGGGAAAACACTGAAGCTTTCTTT. Its amino acids are CSSGTGENTEAFF.